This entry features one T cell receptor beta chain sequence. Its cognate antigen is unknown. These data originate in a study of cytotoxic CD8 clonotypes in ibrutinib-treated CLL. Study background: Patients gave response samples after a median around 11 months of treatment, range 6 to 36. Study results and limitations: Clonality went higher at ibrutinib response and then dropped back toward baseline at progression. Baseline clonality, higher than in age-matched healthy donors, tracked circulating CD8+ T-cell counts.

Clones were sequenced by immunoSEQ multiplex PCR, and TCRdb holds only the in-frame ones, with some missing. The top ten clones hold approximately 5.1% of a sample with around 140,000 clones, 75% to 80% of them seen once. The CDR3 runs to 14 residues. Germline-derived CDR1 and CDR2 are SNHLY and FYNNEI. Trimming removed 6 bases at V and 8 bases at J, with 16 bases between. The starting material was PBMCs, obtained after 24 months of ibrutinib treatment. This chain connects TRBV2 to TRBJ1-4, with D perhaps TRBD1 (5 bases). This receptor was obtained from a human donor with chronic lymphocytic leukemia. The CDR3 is CASRREGQAEKLFF. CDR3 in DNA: TGTGCCAGCAGGAGGGAGGGGCAGGCCGAAAAACTGTTTTTT.